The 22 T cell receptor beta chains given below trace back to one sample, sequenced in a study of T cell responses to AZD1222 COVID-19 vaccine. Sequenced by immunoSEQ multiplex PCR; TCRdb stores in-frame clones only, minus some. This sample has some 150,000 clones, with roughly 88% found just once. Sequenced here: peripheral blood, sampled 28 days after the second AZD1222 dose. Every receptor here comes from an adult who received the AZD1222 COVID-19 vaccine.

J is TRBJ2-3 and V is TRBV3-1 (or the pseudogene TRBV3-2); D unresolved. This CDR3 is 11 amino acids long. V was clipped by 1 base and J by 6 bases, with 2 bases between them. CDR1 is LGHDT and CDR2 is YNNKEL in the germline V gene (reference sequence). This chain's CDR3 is CASSQADTQYF. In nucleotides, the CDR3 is TGTGCCAGCAGCCAAGCTGATACGCAGTATTTT.

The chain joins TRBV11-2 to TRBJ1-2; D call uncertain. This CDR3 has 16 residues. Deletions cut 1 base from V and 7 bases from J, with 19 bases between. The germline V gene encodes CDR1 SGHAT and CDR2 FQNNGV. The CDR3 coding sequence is TGTGCCAGCAGCTTAGTTTCTGTGCGGTCCGGCGGTGGCTACACCTTC. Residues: CASSLVSVRSGGGYTF.

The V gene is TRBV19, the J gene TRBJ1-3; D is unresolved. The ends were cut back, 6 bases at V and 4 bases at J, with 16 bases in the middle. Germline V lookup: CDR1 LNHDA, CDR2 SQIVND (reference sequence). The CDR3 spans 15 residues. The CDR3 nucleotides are TGTGCCAGTAGAATCTTGGCAGCCGAAGGAAACACCATATATTTT. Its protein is CASRILAAEGNTIYF.

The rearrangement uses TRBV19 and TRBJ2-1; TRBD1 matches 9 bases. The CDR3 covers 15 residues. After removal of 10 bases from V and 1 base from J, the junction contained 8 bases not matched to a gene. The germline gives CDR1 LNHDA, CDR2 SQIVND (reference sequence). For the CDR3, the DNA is TGTGCCATATCGGGACAGGGCGGTTCCTACAATGAGCAGTTCTTC. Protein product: CAISGQGGSYNEQFF.

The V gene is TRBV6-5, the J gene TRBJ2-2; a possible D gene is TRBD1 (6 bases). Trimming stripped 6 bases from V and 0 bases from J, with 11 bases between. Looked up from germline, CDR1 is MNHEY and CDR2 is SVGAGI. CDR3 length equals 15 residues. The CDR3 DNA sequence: TGTGCCAGCAGGAGGACAGATACGAACACCGGGGAGCTGTTTTTT. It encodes CASRRTDTNTGELFF.

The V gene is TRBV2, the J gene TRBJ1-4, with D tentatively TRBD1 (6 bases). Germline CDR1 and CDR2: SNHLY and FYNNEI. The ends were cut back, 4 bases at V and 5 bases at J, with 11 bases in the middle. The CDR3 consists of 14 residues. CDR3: CASSGGQGNEKLFF. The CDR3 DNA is TGTGCCAGCAGTGGGGGGCAGGGGAATGAAAAACTGTTTTTT.

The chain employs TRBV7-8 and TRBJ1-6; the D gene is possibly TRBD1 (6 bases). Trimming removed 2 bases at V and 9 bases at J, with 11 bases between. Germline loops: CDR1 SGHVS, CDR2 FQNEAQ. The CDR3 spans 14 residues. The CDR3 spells CASSLRQAPSPLHF. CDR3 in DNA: TGTGCCAGCAGCTTAAGACAGGCCCCTTCACCCCTCCACTTT.

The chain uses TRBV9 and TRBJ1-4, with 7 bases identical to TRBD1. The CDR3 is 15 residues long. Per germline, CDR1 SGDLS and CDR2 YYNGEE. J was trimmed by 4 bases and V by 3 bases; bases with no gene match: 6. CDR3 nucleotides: TGTGCCAGCAGCGAATCCGGGACAGATAATGAAAAACTGTTTTTT. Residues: CASSESGTDNEKLFF.

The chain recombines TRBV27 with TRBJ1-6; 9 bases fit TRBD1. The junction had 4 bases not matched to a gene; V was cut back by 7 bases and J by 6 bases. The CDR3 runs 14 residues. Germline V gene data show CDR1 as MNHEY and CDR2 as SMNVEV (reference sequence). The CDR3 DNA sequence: TGTGCCAGCAAAGGGACAGGGCGTAATTCACCCCTCCACTTT. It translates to CASKGTGRNSPLHF.

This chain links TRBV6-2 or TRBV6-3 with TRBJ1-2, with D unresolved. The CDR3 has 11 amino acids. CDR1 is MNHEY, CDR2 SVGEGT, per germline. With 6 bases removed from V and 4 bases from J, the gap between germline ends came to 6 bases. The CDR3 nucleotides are TGTGCCAGCAGCCACACCTATGGCTACACCTTC. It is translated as CASSHTYGYTF.

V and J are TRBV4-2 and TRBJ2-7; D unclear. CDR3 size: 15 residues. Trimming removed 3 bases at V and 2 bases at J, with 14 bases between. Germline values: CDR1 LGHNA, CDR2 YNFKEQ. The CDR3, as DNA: TGTGCCAGCAGCCACGAAGGTGGCTACCCCTACGAGCAGTACTTC. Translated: CASSHEGGYPYEQYF.

This chain's CDR3 is CASSLKGNYGYTF. The CDR3 nucleotides read TGTGCCAGCAGCTTGAAGGGAAACTATGGCTACACCTTC. V usage is TRBV7-2 and J usage is TRBJ1-2; D is undetermined. The V and J ends lost 3 bases and 2 bases respectively, with 7 bases between them. CDR1 is SGHTA and CDR2 is FQGNSA in the germline V gene. This CDR3 has 13 amino acids.

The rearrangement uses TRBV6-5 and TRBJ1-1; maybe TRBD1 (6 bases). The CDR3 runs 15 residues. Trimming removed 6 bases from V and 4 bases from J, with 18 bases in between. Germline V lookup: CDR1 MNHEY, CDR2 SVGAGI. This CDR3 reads CASSRGRIEGTEAFF. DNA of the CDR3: TGTGCCAGCAGCAGGGGACGGATCGAGGGCACTGAAGCTTTCTTT.

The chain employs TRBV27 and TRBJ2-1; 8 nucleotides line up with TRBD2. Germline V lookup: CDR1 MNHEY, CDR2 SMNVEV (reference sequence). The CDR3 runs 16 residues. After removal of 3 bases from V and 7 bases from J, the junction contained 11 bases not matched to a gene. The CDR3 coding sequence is TGTGCCAGCAGTTTCATGCCGGGACTAGTTGATAATGAGCAGTTCTTC. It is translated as CASSFMPGLVDNEQFF.

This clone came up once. CDR3 amino acids: CASNNGDRYYGYTF. The DNA for the CDR3 is TGTGCCAGTAACAATGGGGACCGCTACTATGGCTACACCTTC. The chain links TRBV19 to TRBJ1-2, with D possibly matching TRBD1 (5 bases). V dropped 7 bases and J dropped 3 bases, with 15 bases sitting between them. This CDR3 has 14 amino acids. Per the germline V gene, CDR1 is LNHDA and CDR2 is SQIVND (reference sequence).

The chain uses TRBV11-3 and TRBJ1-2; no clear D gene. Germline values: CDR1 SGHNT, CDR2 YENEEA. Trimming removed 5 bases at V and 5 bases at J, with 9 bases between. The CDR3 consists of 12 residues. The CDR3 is CASSLGGYGYTF. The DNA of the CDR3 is TGTGCCAGCAGCCTCGGAGGTTATGGCTACACCTTC.

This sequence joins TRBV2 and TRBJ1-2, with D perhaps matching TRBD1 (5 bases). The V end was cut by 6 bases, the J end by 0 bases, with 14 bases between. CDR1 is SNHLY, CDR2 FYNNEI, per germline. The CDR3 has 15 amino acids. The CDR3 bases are TGTGCCAGCAGGGACAACCTCTGGTCTAACTATGGCTACACCTTC. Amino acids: CASRDNLWSNYGYTF.

In DNA, the CDR3 is TGTGCCAGCCGGGGAGGACCGAGCTATGGCTACACCTTC. Its protein product is CASRGGPSYGYTF. The chain recombines TRBV9 with TRBJ1-2; no clear D gene. From germline, CDR1 is SGDLS and CDR2 YYNGEE. V lost 7 bases and J lost 4, with 14 bases in between. The CDR3 is 13 residues long. The full variable domain, with the rest looked up from reference TRBV9 and TRBJ1-2, is DSGVTQTPKHLITATGQRVTLRCSPRSGDLSVYWYQQSLDQGLQFLIQYYNGEERAKGNILERFSAQQFPDLHSELNLSSLELGDSALYFCASRGGPSYGYTFGSGTRLTVV.

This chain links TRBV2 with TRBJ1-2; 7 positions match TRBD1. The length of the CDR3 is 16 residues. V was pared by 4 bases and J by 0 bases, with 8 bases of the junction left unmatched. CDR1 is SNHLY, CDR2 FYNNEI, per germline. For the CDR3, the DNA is TGTGCCAGCAGTGTGTCGGACAGGCCAGCTAACTATGGCTACACCTTC. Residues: CASSVSDRPANYGYTF.

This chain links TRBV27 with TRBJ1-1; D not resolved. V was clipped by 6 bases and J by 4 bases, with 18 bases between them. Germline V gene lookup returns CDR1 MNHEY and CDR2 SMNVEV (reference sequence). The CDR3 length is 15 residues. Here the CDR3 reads CASRDQARVSTEAFF. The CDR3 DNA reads TGTGCCAGCAGGGACCAGGCCCGGGTAAGCACTGAAGCTTTCTTT.

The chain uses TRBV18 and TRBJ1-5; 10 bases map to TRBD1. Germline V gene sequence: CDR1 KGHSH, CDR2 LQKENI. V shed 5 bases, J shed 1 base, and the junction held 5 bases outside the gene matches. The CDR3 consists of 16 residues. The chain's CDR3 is CASSKTGGASNQPQHF. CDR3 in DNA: TGTGCCAGCTCAAAGACAGGGGGCGCGAGCAATCAGCCCCAGCATTTT.

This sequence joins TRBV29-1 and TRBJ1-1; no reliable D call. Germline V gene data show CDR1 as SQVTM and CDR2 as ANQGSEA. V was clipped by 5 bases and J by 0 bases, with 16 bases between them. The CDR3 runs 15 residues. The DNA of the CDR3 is TGCAGCGTTCAAGGGCCCGCCTCCATGAACACTGAAGCTTTCTTT. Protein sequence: CSVQGPASMNTEAFF.